The 29 T cell receptor beta chains listed next were all sequenced from one sample in a study of PD-1 blockade in classical Hodgkin lymphoma. Profiling relied on immunoSEQ multiplex PCR, and the TCRdb table lists in-frame clones only, not all of them. The sample carries about 50,000 clones, approximately 90% recorded once. Every patient had relapsed following autologous stem cell transplantation, and cohorts differed in brentuximab vedotin exposure. The starting material was peripheral blood mononuclear cells (PBMCs), obtained before the second cycle of nivolumab. The source is a human donor with classical Hodgkin lymphoma.

The chain links TRBV27 to TRBJ2-3; 7 bases align to TRBD2. The germline CDR1 and CDR2 sequences are MNHEY and SMNVEV (reference sequence). The CDR3 runs to 14 residues. J was trimmed by 2 bases and V by 6 bases; bases with no gene match: 5. CDR3 DNA sequence: TGTGCCAGCAGACAAGCGGGGATCACAGATACGCAGTATTTT. Translation gives CASRQAGITDTQYF.

The V and J genes are TRBV5-1 and TRBJ2-7, with 7 positions matching TRBD2. Germline assignment: CDR1 SGHRS and CDR2 YFSETQ. Unmatched junction bases numbered 11, after V lost 3 bases and J lost 5 bases. The CDR3 is made up of 15 amino acids. Here the CDR3 DNA reads TGCGCCAGCAGCTCATTAGCGGGTGCTCCCAACGAGCAGTACTTC. Translation: CASSSLAGAPNEQYF. The entire variable domain, with the rest obtained from reference TRBV5-1 and TRBJ2-7, is as follows: KAGVTQTPRYLIKTRGQQVTLSCSPISGHRSVSWYQQTPGQGLQFLFEYFSETQRNKGNFPGRFSGRQFSNSRSEMNVSTLELGDSALYLCASSSLAGAPNEQYFGPGTRLTVT.

This chain connects TRBV7-8 to TRBJ1-1; no clear D gene. CDR1 and CDR2 (germline): SGHVS, FQNEAQ. The CDR3 runs 13 residues. Trimming took 2 bases from V and 4 from J, leaving 8 bases between them. DNA for the CDR3: TGTGCCAGCAGCTTAACGGCGTCCACTGAAGCTTTCTTT. Its translation: CASSLTASTEAFF.

The chain is built from TRBV5-6 and TRBJ1-5; 7 bases agree with TRBD1. The junction had 10 bases not matched to a gene; V was cut back by 0 bases and J by 7 bases. The CDR3 covers 16 residues. Germline CDR1 and CDR2: SGHDT and YYEEEE. CDR3 nucleotide sequence: TGTGCCAGCAGCTTGGGTTGGCCGTACAGGGGACAGCCCCAGCATTTT. This sequence encodes CASSLGWPYRGQPQHF.

V gene TRBV27 combines with J gene TRBJ1-5, with 7 nucleotides matching TRBD1. The CDR3 covers 13 residues. Germline lookup yields CDR1 MNHEY and CDR2 SMNVEV (reference sequence). Trimming at V came to 4 bases and at J to 4 bases, leaving 1 base not matched to a gene. CDR3 protein: CASSWDSNQPQHF. CDR3 DNA: TGTGCCAGCAGTTGGGACAGTAATCAGCCCCAGCATTTT.

This chain uses TRBV5-3 with TRBJ2-3; D might be TRBD1 or TRBD2, each matching 5 bases. TRBV5-3 is known as an ORF, though its function is uncertain. The germline V and J ends were trimmed by 8 bases and 3 bases, with 13 bases remaining between them. The CDR3 is made up of 13 amino acids. CDR3 nucleotides: TGTGCCAGGACAGTCAGAGGGACAGATACGCAGTATTTT. Translating gives CARTVRGTDTQYF.

The gene calls are TRBV5-6 and TRBJ1-3; the D gene is possibly TRBD1 (5 bases). CDR3 length: 17 amino acids. The V gene's germline CDR1 is SGHDT and CDR2 YYEEEE. The ends were cut back, 4 bases at V and 2 bases at J, with 19 bases in the middle. CDR3: CASSPAPGRPTGNTIYF. CDR3 in DNA: TGTGCCAGCAGCCCCGCCCCAGGGAGGCCAACTGGAAACACCATATATTTT.

Written as DNA, the CDR3 is TGTGCCAGCAGTTCCAGGGGGGCTGGGGCCAACGTCCTGACTTTC. This sequence encodes CASSSRGAGANVLTF. V usage is TRBV6-5 and J usage is TRBJ2-6, with D possibly TRBD1 on 7 matching bases. With 4 bases removed from V and 2 bases from J, the gap between germline ends came to 9 bases. This CDR3 is built from 15 residues. The V gene's germline CDR1 is MNHEY and CDR2 SVGAGI.

The rearrangement links TRBV15 to TRBJ1-2, with D uncertain. CDR1 and CDR2 from the germline V gene are LNHNV and YYDKDF (reference sequence). The V gene lost 3 bases and the J gene lost 7 bases, with 15 bases spanning the gap. This CDR3 spans 14 amino acids. CDR3 region: CATSRAYSVVGYTF. In nucleotides, the CDR3 is TGTGCCACCAGCAGGGCTTACAGCGTCGTTGGCTACACCTTC. Together with reference TRBV15 and TRBJ1-2, the CDR3 gives the full variable domain: DAMVIQNPRYQVTQFGKPVTLSCSQTLNHNVMYWYQQKSSQAPKLLFHYYDKDFNNEADTPDNFQSRRPNTSFCFLDIRSPGLGDTAMYLCATSRAYSVVGYTFGSGTRLTVV.

The chain carries TRBV27 and TRBJ1-3; D remains ambiguous. The CDR3 extends over 14 amino acids. V was cut by 5 bases and J by 0 bases, with 8 bases left in between. Germline CDR1 reads MNHEY; CDR2 reads SMNVEV (reference sequence). The CDR3 region is CASSLGFSGNTIYF. CDR3 nucleotides: TGTGCCAGCAGTCTAGGGTTCTCTGGAAACACCATATATTTT.

In regard to this clone: The sample has other DNA sequences that encode this CDR3 too. V is TRBV5-1 and J is TRBJ2-2; D ambiguous. V lost 0 bases and J 7 bases, leaving 1 base between the germline ends. CDR3 size: 11 residues. Germline CDR1 is SGHRS and CDR2 is YFSETQ. The CDR3 protein is CASSLDGELFF. The CDR3 DNA is TGCGCCAGCAGCTTGGACGGGGAGCTGTTTTTT.

V usage is TRBV5-1 and J usage is TRBJ1-4; the D gene is possibly TRBD1 (5 bases). This CDR3 is built from 15 residues. V lost 2 bases and J 3 bases, leaving 11 bases between the germline ends. The germline V gene has CDR1 SGHRS and CDR2 YFSETQ. Here the CDR3 DNA reads TGCGCCAGCAGCTTAACCAAGGGGCCTAATGAAAAACTGTTTTTT. This gives the protein CASSLTKGPNEKLFF. Combining the CDR3 with reference TRBV5-1 and TRBJ1-4 gives the whole variable domain KAGVTQTPRYLIKTRGQQVTLSCSPISGHRSVSWYQQTPGQGLQFLFEYFSETQRNKGNFPGRFSGRQFSNSRSEMNVSTLELGDSALYLCASSLTKGPNEKLFFGSGTQLSVL.

V gene TRBV6-5 combines with J gene TRBJ1-2, with D possibly matching TRBD1 (6 bases). Trimming left V 1 base short and J 5 bases short, with 14 bases between. The CDR3 runs to 15 residues. Germline CDR1 and CDR2: MNHEY and SVGAGI. This CDR3 is CASSYFGTPIYGYTF. CDR3 in DNA: TGTGCCAGCAGTTACTTCGGGACACCCATTTATGGCTACACCTTC.

The chain recombines TRBV7-9 with TRBJ2-3; D unclear. CDR3 size: 12 residues. CDR1 and CDR2 from the germline V gene are SEHNR and FQNEAQ (reference sequence). Trimming stripped 6 bases from V and 6 bases from J, with 10 bases between. CDR3 in DNA: TGTGCCAGCAGTCAAGATGGTGATACGCAGTATTTT. Protein sequence: CASSQDGDTQYF.

V usage is TRBV25-1 and J usage is TRBJ2-3, with D uncertain. The length of the CDR3 is 13 residues. The germline gives CDR1 MGHDK, CDR2 SYGVNS. V was pared by 1 base and J by 4 bases, with 6 bases between. The DNA for the CDR3 is TGTGCCAGCAGTGAATTCGGTGCAGATACGCAGTATTTT. This encodes CASSEFGADTQYF.

The genes are TRBV11-2 and TRBJ1-1, with 7 bases matching TRBD1. The CDR3 runs 13 residues. Germline CDR1 is SGHAT and CDR2 is FQNNGV. V lost 4 bases, J lost 7 bases, and 6 bases stayed unmatched. In DNA form, the CDR3 reads TGTGCCAGCAGCTCCTGGACAGGCGGTGAAGCTTTCTTT. It encodes CASSSWTGGEAFF.

The CDR3 region is CASSLRARDSPLHF. The CDR3 DNA is TGTGCCAGCAGTTTGCGGGCCCGTGATTCACCCCTCCACTTT. The V call is TRBV27, the J call TRBJ1-6; no clear D. V shed 3 bases and J shed 8 bases, with 11 bases lying between them. The germline gives CDR1 MNHEY, CDR2 SMNVEV (reference sequence). This CDR3 comprises 14 residues.

The chain recombines TRBV10-3 with TRBJ1-2; D is uncertain. Trimming stripped 6 bases from V and 6 bases from J, with 11 bases between. The germline V gene has CDR1 ENHRY and CDR2 SYGVKD. This CDR3 is built from 12 residues. For the CDR3, the DNA is TGTGCCATCAGGGTCCAACCGGATGGCTACACCTTC. Translation: CAIRVQPDGYTF.

This clone was counted between two and nine times. The gene calls are TRBV5-1 and TRBJ2-7; TRBD1 agrees at 7 bases. After removal of 4 bases from V and 5 bases from J, the junction contained 12 bases not matched to a gene. The germline V gene encodes CDR1 SGHRS and CDR2 YFSETQ. This CDR3 comprises 15 residues. CDR3 sequence: CASSRDSGVNNEQYF. CDR3 nucleotide sequence: TGCGCCAGCAGCCGGGACAGCGGAGTCAACAACGAGCAGTACTTC.

The chain uses TRBV5-1 and TRBJ2-3; 9 nucleotides line up with TRBD2. This CDR3 spans 15 amino acids. Germline lookup yields CDR1 SGHRS and CDR2 YFSETQ. Trimming at V came to 6 bases and at J to 3 bases, leaving 8 bases not matched to a gene. CDR3 sequence: CASNLAGDGTDTQYF. CDR3 coding DNA: TGCGCCAGCAACTTAGCGGGGGATGGGACAGATACGCAGTATTTT.

V gene TRBV5-1 combines with J gene TRBJ2-2, with D hard to call. V gave up 1 base and J gave up 7 bases, with 8 bases separating them. The CDR3 consists of 13 residues. Germline values: CDR1 SGHRS, CDR2 YFSETQ. CDR3 residues: CASSLNDDGELFF. In DNA, the CDR3 is TGCGCCAGCAGCTTGAATGACGACGGGGAGCTGTTTTTT.

A remark on this clone: Within the sample, other DNA sequences also encode this same CDR3. The V call is TRBV5-1, the J call TRBJ2-3, with unresolved D. Germline V gene data show CDR1 as SGHRS and CDR2 as YFSETQ. The CDR3 is 12 amino acids. V was pared by 4 bases and J by 3 bases, with 6 bases between. The CDR3 protein is CASSLKTDTQYF. CDR3 coding DNA: TGCGCCAGCAGCCTTAAAACAGATACGCAGTATTTT.

The chain carries TRBV6-5 and TRBJ1-4, with a weak D call TRBD1 (5 bases). Germline CDR1 MNHEY, CDR2 SVGAGI. This CDR3 region has 13 residues. Trimming took 6 bases from V and 4 from J, leaving 9 bases between them. The CDR3, as DNA: TGTGCCAGCAGCGACAGTAGTAATGAAAAACTGTTTTTT. This translates into CASSDSSNEKLFF.

This clone was seen once. V and J are TRBV4-1 and TRBJ1-2; tentatively, D is TRBD1 (6 bases). This CDR3 is built from 14 residues. Trimming removed 1 base at V and 8 bases at J, with 14 bases between. Germline loops: CDR1 MGHRA, CDR2 YSYEKL. CDR3 residues: CASSQVAGARGYTF. In DNA form, the CDR3 reads TGCGCCAGCAGCCAAGTCGCGGGGGCGAGAGGCTACACCTTC.

The rearrangement joins TRBV11-2 to TRBJ2-7; D may be TRBD1 or TRBD2 (5 bases each). Germline V gives CDR1 SGHAT, CDR2 FQNNGV. V lost 3 bases, J lost 0 bases, and 12 bases lay in between. The CDR3 consists of 15 residues. As DNA, the CDR3 is TGTGCCAGCAGCTTTGGGACGGGGAGCTCCTACGAGCAGTACTTC. Encoded protein: CASSFGTGSSYEQYF.

By sample fraction, this clone is medium-sized. The V and J genes are TRBV5-1 and TRBJ1-2, with D hard to call. From germline, CDR1 is SGHRS and CDR2 YFSETQ. The CDR3 spans 13 residues. V lost 4 bases and J 4 bases, leaving 11 bases between the germline ends. The DNA for the CDR3 is TGCGCCAGCAGCCCGGACGGACTCTATGGCTACACCTTC. It is translated as CASSPDGLYGYTF.

The CDR3 loop reads CASSLNGYTF. The DNA for the CDR3 is TGTGCCAGCAGTTTGAATGGCTACACCTTC. V gene TRBV28 combines with J gene TRBJ1-2; no clear D. The CDR3 contains 10 residues. Germline loops: CDR1 MDHEN, CDR2 SYDVKM. V lost 3 bases, J lost 6 bases, and 2 bases lay in between.

The rearrangement uses TRBV5-1 and TRBJ2-5; a weak D match, TRBD2 (6 bases). CDR1 SGHRS and CDR2 YFSETQ come from the germline V gene. This CDR3 comprises 12 residues. The V gene lost 4 bases and the J gene lost 4 bases, with 8 bases spanning the gap. The CDR3 nucleotides read TGCGCCAGCAGCCCTAGCGTAGAGACCCAGTACTTC. It specifies CASSPSVETQYF.

The chain joins TRBV10-2 to TRBJ2-7, with TRBD2 as a possible D gene (5 bases). V shed 6 bases and J shed 5 bases, with 14 bases lying between them. The CDR3 has 13 amino acids. The V gene's germline CDR1 is WSHSY and CDR2 SAAADI. The CDR3 sequence is CASRGLLTHEQYF. The DNA for the CDR3 is TGCGCCAGCAGAGGACTCCTGACCCACGAGCAGTACTTC.